This paragraph reports one T cell receptor (beta chain). RNA transcripts gave rise to amplified TCR beta CDR3 regions. HTBI primers were used for first-round RT-PCR of the TCR CDR3. MiXCR was run by TCRdb on the multiplex PCR reads, yielding one entry per CDR3 protein. The data hold fewer than 500,000 distinct CDR3 sequences, with approximately 13% observed a single time. PBMCs were sourced from less than 13 ml fresh peripheral blood. V lost 0 bases to trimming and J lost 4 bases, with 12 bases between them. Germline V CDR1 and CDR2: SGDLS, YYNGEE. This CDR3 comprises 15 residues. These data originate in a study of T cells in Graves' hyperthyroidism and ophthalmopathy.

The material sequenced was blood. The TCR originated in a man aged 25 to 45 with Graves' hyperthyroidism that later progressed to Graves' ophthalmopathy. The V call is TRBV9, the J call TRBJ2-3; D remains ambiguous. The CDR3 reads CASSVAAGRPDTQYF. CDR3 coding DNA: TGTGCCAGCAGCGTAGCCGCTGGGCGCCCAGATACGCAGTATTTT.